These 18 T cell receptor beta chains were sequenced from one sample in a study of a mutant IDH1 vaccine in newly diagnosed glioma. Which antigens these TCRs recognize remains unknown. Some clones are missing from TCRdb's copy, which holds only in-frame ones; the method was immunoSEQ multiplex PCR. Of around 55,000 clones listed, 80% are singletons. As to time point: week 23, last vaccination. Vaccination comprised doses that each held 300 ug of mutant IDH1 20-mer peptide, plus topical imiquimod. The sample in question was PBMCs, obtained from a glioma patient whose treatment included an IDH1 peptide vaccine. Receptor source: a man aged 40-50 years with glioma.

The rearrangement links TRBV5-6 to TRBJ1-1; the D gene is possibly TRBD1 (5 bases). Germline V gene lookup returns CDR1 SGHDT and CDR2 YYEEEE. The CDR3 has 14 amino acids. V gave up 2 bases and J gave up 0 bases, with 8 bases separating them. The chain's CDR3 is CASSLRGLNTEAFF. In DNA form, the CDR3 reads TGTGCCAGCAGCTTAAGGGGTTTGAACACTGAAGCTTTCTTT.

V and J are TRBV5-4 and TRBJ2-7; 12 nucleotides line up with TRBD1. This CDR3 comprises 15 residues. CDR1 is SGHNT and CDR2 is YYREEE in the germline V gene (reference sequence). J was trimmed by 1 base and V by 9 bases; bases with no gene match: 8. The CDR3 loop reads CATVRDRGQSYEQYF. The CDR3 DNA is TGTGCCACCGTACGGGACAGGGGGCAATCCTACGAGCAGTACTTC.

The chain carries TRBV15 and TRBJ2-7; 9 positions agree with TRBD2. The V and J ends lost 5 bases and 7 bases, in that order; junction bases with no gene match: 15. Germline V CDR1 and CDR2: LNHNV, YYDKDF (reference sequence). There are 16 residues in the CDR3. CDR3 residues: CATSLRVGLAGPEQYF. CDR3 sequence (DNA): TGTGCCACCAGCCTAAGAGTAGGGCTAGCGGGGCCGGAGCAGTACTTC. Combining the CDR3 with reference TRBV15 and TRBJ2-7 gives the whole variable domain DAMVIQNPRYQVTQFGKPVTLSCSQTLNHNVMYWYQQKSSQAPKLLFHYYDKDFNNEADTPDNFQSRRPNTSFCFLDIRSPGLGDTAMYLCATSLRVGLAGPEQYFGPGTRLTVT.

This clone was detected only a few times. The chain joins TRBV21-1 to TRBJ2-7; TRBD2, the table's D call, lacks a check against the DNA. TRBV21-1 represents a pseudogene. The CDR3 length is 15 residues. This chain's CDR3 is CASSKLGGVSYEQYF. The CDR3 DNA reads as TGTGCCAGCAGCAAACTAGGAGGGGTCTCCTACGAGCAGTACTTC.

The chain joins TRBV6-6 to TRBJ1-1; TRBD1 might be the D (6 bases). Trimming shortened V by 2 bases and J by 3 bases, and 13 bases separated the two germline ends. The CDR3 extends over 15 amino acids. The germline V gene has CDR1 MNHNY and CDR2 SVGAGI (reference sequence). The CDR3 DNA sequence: TGTGCCAGCAGTTACGCACGGGGGCAGGACACTGAAGCTTTCTTT. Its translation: CASSYARGQDTEAFF.

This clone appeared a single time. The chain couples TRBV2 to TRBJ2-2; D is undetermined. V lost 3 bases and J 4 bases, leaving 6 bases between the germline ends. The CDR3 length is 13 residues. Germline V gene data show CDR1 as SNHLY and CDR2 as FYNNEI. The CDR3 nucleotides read TGTGCCAGCAGTGACGATGTCACCGGGGAGCTGTTTTTT. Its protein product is CASSDDVTGELFF.

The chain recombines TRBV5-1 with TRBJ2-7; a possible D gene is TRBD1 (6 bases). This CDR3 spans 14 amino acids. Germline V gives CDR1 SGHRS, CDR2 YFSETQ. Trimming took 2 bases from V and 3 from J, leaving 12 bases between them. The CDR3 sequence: CASSFDRSYYEQYF. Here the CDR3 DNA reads TGCGCCAGCAGCTTCGACAGGAGTTACTACGAGCAGTACTTC.

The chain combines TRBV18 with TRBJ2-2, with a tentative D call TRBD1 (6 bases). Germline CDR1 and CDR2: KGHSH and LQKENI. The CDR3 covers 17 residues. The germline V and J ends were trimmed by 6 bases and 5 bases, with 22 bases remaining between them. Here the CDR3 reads CASSSTGRLWGTGELFF. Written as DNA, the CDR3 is TGTGCCAGCTCGTCGACAGGTCGCCTATGGGGTACCGGGGAGCTGTTTTTT.

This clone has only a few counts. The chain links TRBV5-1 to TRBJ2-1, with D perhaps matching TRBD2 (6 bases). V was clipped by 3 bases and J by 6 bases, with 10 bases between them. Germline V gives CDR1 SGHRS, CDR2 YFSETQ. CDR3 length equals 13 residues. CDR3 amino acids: CASSWGVVNEQFF. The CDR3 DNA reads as TGCGCCAGCAGCTGGGGGGTGGTCAATGAGCAGTTCTTC.

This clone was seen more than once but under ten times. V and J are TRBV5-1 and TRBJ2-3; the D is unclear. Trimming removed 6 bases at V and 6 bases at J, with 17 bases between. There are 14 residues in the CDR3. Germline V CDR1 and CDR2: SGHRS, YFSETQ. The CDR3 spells CASNIQGPTDTQYF. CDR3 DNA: TGCGCCAGCAACATACAAGGCCCAACCGATACGCAGTATTTT. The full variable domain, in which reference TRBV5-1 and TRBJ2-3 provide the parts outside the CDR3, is KAGVTQTPRYLIKTRGQQVTLSCSPISGHRSVSWYQQTPGQGLQFLFEYFSETQRNKGNFPGRFSGRQFSNSRSEMNVSTLELGDSALYLCASNIQGPTDTQYFGPGTRLTVL.

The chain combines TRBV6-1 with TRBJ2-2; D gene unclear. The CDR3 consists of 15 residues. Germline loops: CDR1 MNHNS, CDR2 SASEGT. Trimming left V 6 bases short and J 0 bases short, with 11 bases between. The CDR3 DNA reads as TGTGCCAGCAGGGTAGGCCTGACGAACACCGGGGAGCTGTTTTTT. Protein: CASRVGLTNTGELFF.

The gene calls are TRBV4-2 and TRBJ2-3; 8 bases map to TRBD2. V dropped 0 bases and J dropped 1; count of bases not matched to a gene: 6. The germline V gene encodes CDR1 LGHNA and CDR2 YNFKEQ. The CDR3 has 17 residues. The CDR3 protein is CASSQDWSSGGTDTQYF. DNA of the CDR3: TGTGCCAGCAGCCAAGATTGGAGTAGCGGGGGCACAGATACGCAGTATTTT.

The chain's CDR3 is CASSLGGMGTGELFF. CDR3 bases: TGTGCCAGCAGCCTCGGCGGGATGGGAACCGGGGAGCTGTTTTTT. J is TRBJ2-2 and V is TRBV11-3, with a tentative D call TRBD2 (6 bases). This CDR3 contains 15 residues. Germline CDR1 reads SGHNT; CDR2 reads YENEEA. Trimming took 5 bases from V and 5 from J, leaving 15 bases between them.

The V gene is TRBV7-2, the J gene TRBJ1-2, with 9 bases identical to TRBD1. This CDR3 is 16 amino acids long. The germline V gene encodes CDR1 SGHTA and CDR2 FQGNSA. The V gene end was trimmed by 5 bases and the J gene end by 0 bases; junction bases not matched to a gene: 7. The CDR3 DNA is TGTGCCAGCAGCGCACAGGGGGCTTTAGCTAACTATGGCTACACCTTC. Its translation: CASSAQGALANYGYTF.

CDR3: CASSLDPGGAEAFF. The CDR3 DNA sequence: TGCGCCAGCAGCTTGGACCCAGGGGGGGCTGAAGCTTTCTTT. The chain joins TRBV5-1 to TRBJ1-1; 7 nucleotides match TRBD1. The ends lost 0 bases at V and 6 bases at J; junction bases unmatched: 5. In germline, CDR1 is SGHRS, CDR2 YFSETQ. This CDR3 is built from 14 residues.

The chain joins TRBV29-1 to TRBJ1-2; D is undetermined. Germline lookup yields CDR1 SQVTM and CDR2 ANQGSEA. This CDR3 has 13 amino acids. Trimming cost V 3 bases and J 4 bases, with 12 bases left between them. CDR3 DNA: TGCAGCGTTGAGGGGTCGGCGATCTATGGCTACACCTTC. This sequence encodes CSVEGSAIYGYTF.

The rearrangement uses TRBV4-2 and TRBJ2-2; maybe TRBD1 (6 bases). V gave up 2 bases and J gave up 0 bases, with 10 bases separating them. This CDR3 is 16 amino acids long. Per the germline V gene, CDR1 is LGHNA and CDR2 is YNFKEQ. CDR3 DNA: TGTGCCAGCAGCCAAAAGGGGGTTTCGAACACCGGGGAGCTGTTTTTT. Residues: CASSQKGVSNTGELFF.

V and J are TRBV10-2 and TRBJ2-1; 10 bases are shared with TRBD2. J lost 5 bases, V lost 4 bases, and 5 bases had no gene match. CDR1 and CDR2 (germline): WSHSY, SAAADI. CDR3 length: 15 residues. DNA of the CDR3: TGCGCCAGCAGTGGTAGCGGGGGGCCGAACAATGAGCAGTTCTTC. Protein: CASSGSGGPNNEQFF.